The present entry profiles one T cell receptor beta chain with its context. Its antigen is not identified. Germline V CDR1 and CDR2: ENHRY, SYGVKD. This CDR3 is 16 amino acids long. The V and J ends lost 4 bases and 2 bases, in that order; junction bases with no gene match: 8. The sample is drawn from a study of T-cell reconstitution after alpha-beta-depleted transplantation in children. Notes on the study in general: Several hundred expanded graft clones reportedly gave rise to the alpha-beta T cells present about two months after transplant. Among T cells one year after transplant, newly produced cells accounted for most counts and diversity.

It was with unique molecular identifiers that the TCRbeta library was prepared. TCRdb fed the PCR reads into MiXCR, producing one record per CDR3 protein. Counted here are around 450,000 distinct CDR3 sequences, around two fifths occurring once; the ten biggest clones make up under 30%. The receptor's source is a girl aged 2 to 10 with aplastic anemia, due to receive a stem cell transplant. The sequencing here drew on PBMCs, taken before TCRalphabeta/CD19-depleted stem cell transplant. The rearrangement joins TRBV10-3 to TRBJ2-7; 10 bases are shared with TRBD1. The CDR3 sequence is CAISGSMGQGTYEQYF. The CDR3 nucleotides read TGTGCCATCAGTGGGTCGATGGGACAGGGGACCTACGAGCAGTACTTC.